This T cell receptor beta chain appears in the sequencing data of a study of T cells expressing NK-cell markers. Study outcomes and limitations: Roughly 6 donors had dominant NKG2C+ clonotypes that comprised about 1.0-8% of their CD8+ T cells.

TCRdb reworked the 5' RACE reads into one entry per CDR3 protein, no DNA. Here the sample table reports 500,000 to 700,000 distinct CDR3 sequences. With respect to this clonotype: Its specificity is not known.

CDR1 is LNHDA, CDR2 SQIVND, per germline (reference sequence). The CDR3 runs 15 residues. The origin of this receptor is a man aged 18 to 35 in good health. The sequencing sample was made of blood T cells: a sorted CD56 or NKG2C T cell subset, CD4+ or CD8+ T cells, or bulk PBMC T cells (not recorded which). The chain recombines TRBV19 with TRBJ2-3; TCRdb indicates TRBD2, and absent DNA this call remains unverified. CDR3 sequence: CASSILAEPTDTQYF.